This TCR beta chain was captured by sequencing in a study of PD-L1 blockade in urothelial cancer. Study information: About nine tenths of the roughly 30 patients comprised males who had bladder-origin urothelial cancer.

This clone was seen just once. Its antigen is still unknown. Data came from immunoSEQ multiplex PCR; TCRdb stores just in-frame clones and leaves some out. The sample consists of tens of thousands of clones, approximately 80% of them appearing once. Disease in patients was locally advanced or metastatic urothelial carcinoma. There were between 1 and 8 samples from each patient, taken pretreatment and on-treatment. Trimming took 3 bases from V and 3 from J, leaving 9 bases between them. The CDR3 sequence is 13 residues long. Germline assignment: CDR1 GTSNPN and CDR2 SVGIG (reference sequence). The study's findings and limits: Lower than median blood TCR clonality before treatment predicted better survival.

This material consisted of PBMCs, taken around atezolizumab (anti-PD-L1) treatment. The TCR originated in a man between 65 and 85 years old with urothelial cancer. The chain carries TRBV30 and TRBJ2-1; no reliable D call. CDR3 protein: CAWSPPSYNEQFF. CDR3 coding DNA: TGTGCCTGGAGCCCCCCCAGCTACAATGAGCAGTTCTTC. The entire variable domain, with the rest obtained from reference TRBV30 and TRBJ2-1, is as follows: SQTIHQWPATLVQPVGSPLSLECTVEGTSNPNLYWYRQAAGRGLQLLFYSVGIGQISSEVPQNLSASRPQDRQFILSSKKLLLSDSGFYLCAWSPPSYNEQFFGPGTRLTVL.